The rows below give T cell receptor beta chains drawn from one sample of a study of blood T cell repertoires in COVID-19. TCRdb's table, derived via immunoSEQ multiplex PCR, lists solely in-frame clones and lacks some. The sample gives over 200,000 clones, less than 90% of which show up once; 1.5% to 2% is in the top ten. The sequenced sample consisted of peripheral blood. These receptors were obtained from a man aged 35-49 years with active or convalescent COVID-19. Both conserved end residues are part of each CDR3. A D gene is named only where the DNA matches it firmly. Part of the rows lack a size; the others show once, few, many or a class for expanded clones.

TRBV18,TRBJ1-5,-,few,TGTGCCAGCTCCCGCGGAACAGGGAGCAATCAGCCCCAGCATTTT,CASSRGTGSNQPQHF
TRBV28,TRBJ1-3,-,-,TGTGCCAGCAGTTTGGGGGGTACGGGAAACACCATATATTTT,CASSLGGTGNTIYF
TRBV12-5,TRBJ2-7,-,-,TGTGCTAGTGGTTTTGAGGGCTCCTACGAGCAGTACTTC,CASGFEGSYEQYF
TRBV7-8,TRBJ2-2,TRBD2,-,TGTGCCAGCAGCCGTCTGGGGGGGGAATCCGGGGAGCTGTTTTTT,CASSRLGGESGELFF
TRBV6-5,TRBJ2-7,TRBD2,-,TGTGCCAGCAGATTCCCACTAGCGGGAGCTTACGAGCAGTACTTC,CASRFPLAGAYEQYF
TRBV27,TRBJ2-7,-,once,TGTGCCAGCAGTTTAGGAGAGTCCTACGAGCAGTACTTC,CASSLGESYEQYF
TRBV24-1,TRBJ1-2,-,-,TGTGCCACCAGCCGAGGGGGATATGGCTACACCTTC,CATSRGGYGYTF
TRBV5-1,TRBJ2-5,-,few,TGCGCCAGCCGAGTTGGAGGGAACGGAGAGACCCAGTACTTC,CASRVGGNGETQYF
TRBV6-5,TRBJ2-5,TRBD1,-,TGTGCCAGCAGCCCCGGGACAGGGTTAACCGAGACCCAGTACTTC,CASSPGTGLTETQYF
TRBV6-6,TRBJ2-3,TRBD2,-,TGTGCCAGCTCCGGACTAGCGGGGGGGCAAGATACGCAGTATTTT,CASSGLAGGQDTQYF
TRBV11-2,TRBJ2-3,-,-,TGTGCCAGCAGCTTGGGACTCAGCACAGATACGCAGTATTTT,CASSLGLSTDTQYF
TRBV4-1,TRBJ2-2,TRBD1,-,TGCGCCAGCAGTCATCCCGGGACAGGGCCTAAGGACACCGGGGAGCTGTTTTTT,CASSHPGTGPKDTGELFF
TRBV11-2,TRBJ2-7,-,-,TGTGCCAGCGCGACTAGGAGCTCCTACGAGCAGTACTTC,CASATRSSYEQYF
TRBV3-1/TRBV3-2,TRBJ1-2,-,-,TGTGCCAGCAGCCAAGGGGGGCCAGGGGTAGGCTACACCTTC,CASSQGGPGVGYTF
TRBV28,TRBJ2-4,TRBD2,-,TGTGCCAGCCTGGGGGCGGGAGGGCCAAACATTCAGTACTTC,CASLGAGGPNIQYF
TRBV28,TRBJ2-7,TRBD1,-,TGTGCCAGCAGTTTACTGGTGGGTCGGGACAGGGTTCCGAATGAGCAGTACTTC,CASSLLVGRDRVPNEQYF
TRBV29-1,TRBJ1-5,TRBD1,-,TGCAGCGTTGGCGACAGGGTTAGCAATCAGCCCCAGCATTTT,CSVGDRVSNQPQHF
TRBV2,TRBJ1-3,TRBD1,few,TGTGCCAGCAGTGCCGGACAGGATTTGGGCATATATTTT,CASSAGQDLGIYF
TRBV7-6,TRBJ1-5,-,-,TGTGCCAGCAGCTTAGGGCAGGCGAATAGCAATCAGCCCCAGCATTTT,CASSLGQANSNQPQHF
TRBV6-6,TRBJ1-3,-,-,TGTGCCAGCAGTTACTTTCTAAGAAACACCATATATTTT,CASSYFLRNTIYF
TRBV27,TRBJ2-7,-,-,TGTGCCAGCAGGATTTCGAGAAGACACCTCTACGAGCAGTACTTC,CASRISRRHLYEQYF
TRBV6-1,TRBJ1-2,TRBD1,-,TGTGCCAGCAGTGACCCCCGGGAGAGGGGGCCATTCTATGGCTACACCTTC,CASSDPRERGPFYGYTF
TRBV18,TRBJ1-3,-,-,TGTGCCAGCTCACTAGGACAGTCTGGAAACACCATATATTTT,CASSLGQSGNTIYF
TRBV5-5,TRBJ2-1,TRBD2,once,TGTGCCAGCAGCTGGGGAGGGGAGGACAATGAGCAGTTCTTC,CASSWGGEDNEQFF
TRBV29-1,TRBJ1-2,-,-,TGCAGCGTTGAAGATTGGTCAGGAAGTAACTATGGCTACACCTTC,CSVEDWSGSNYGYTF
TRBV10-1,TRBJ2-5,-,-,TGCGCCAGCAGTGACCAGGGTCGGACATCCCAGTACTTC,CASSDQGRTSQYF
TRBV9,TRBJ2-2,TRBD2,-,TGTGCCAGCAGCGCGGGACTAGCGGGGTTAGAAGGGGAGCTGTTTTTT,CASSAGLAGLEGELFF
TRBV27,TRBJ2-3,TRBD2,once,TGTGCCAGCAGTTTCCGCCTAGCGGGGAGACGGGACACAGATACGCAGTATTTT,CASSFRLAGRRDTDTQYF
TRBV12-5,TRBJ2-7,-,-,TGTGCTAGTGGTTTGGTACGACTAGACGAGCAGTACTTC,CASGLVRLDEQYF
TRBV9,TRBJ1-4,-,-,TGTGCCAGCAGCGTAGGAACGGGGACTAATGAAAAACTGTTTTTT,CASSVGTGTNEKLFF
TRBV7-9,TRBJ1-3,-,-,TGTGCCAGCAGCTTAGGTGTTTACTCTGGAAACACCATATATTTT,CASSLGVYSGNTIYF
TRBV19,TRBJ2-7,TRBD1,-,TGTGCCAGTAGTTCGGACAGGGAGCGCGAGCAGTACTTC,CASSSDREREQYF
TRBV6-5,TRBJ2-2,TRBD2,-,TGTGCCAGCAGTAGCGGGGGGGCGACCGGGGAGCTGTTTTTT,CASSSGGATGELFF
TRBV3-1/TRBV3-2,TRBJ2-1,TRBD2,once,TGTGCCAGCAGCCCCTTCCTAGCGGGTAGGTACAATGAGCAGTTCTTC,CASSPFLAGRYNEQFF
TRBV6-6,TRBJ1-2,-,-,TGTGCCAGCTTCACAGGCGTGGGTCTATTTTATGGCTACACCTTC,CASFTGVGLFYGYTF
TRBV7-8,TRBJ2-7,TRBD1,few,TGTGCCAGCAGCCGGGACGGGACAGGGGGCGAGCAGTACTTC,CASSRDGTGGEQYF
TRBV5-1,TRBJ2-5,-,-,TGCGCCAGCAGCTTGGTTAGGAGTAGCGGACGTAAAGAGACCCAGTACTTC,CASSLVRSSGRKETQYF
TRBV7-8,TRBJ1-6,-,-,TGTGCCAGCAGCTTAGTGGGCGGGAGTTCACCCCTCCACTTT,CASSLVGGSSPLHF
TRBV5-5,TRBJ1-6,TRBD1,once,TGTGCCAGCAGCTCCTCCAGGGGGGACTGGTCACCCCTCCACTTT,CASSSSRGDWSPLHF
TRBV5-1,TRBJ2-7,TRBD1,-,TGCGCCAGCAGCTTTCCGGGACAGAGCTCCTACGAGCAGTACTTC,CASSFPGQSSYEQYF
TRBV9,TRBJ2-1,TRBD2,-,TGTGCCAGCAGCGGTACTAGCGGGCTGCCCCTCTTC,CASSGTSGLPLF
TRBV6-5,TRBJ2-7,TRBD1,-,TGTGCCAGCAGTTACCCTGCAGGGGGCGAGCAGTACTTC,CASSYPAGGEQYF
TRBV19,TRBJ1-1,TRBD1,-,TGTGCCAGTAGTACTGAGAGACAGGGGGCAGTCACTGAAGCTTTCTTT,CASSTERQGAVTEAFF
TRBV2,TRBJ1-1,-,-,TGTGCCAGCAGCAAGACTCTATCGAACACTGAAGCTTTCTTT,CASSKTLSNTEAFF
TRBV28,TRBJ1-6,-,-,TGTGCCAGCAGTTTATCGACAGGCGGCAAATCACCCCTCCACTTT,CASSLSTGGKSPLHF
TRBV7-9,TRBJ1-1,TRBD1,-,TGTGCCAGCAGCTTACAGGGGGGAACTGAAGCTTTCTTT,CASSLQGGTEAFF
TRBV5-1,TRBJ2-5,-,-,TGCGCCAGCAGCCAACAAGAGACCCAGTACTTC,CASSQQETQYF
TRBV5-1,TRBJ2-5,TRBD2,-,TGCGCCAGCAGCGCACCGGGACTAGCAAGGGAGACCCAGTACTTC,CASSAPGLARETQYF
TRBV28,TRBJ1-1,-,-,TGTGCCAGCAGTTTATCATCAGGGCCGAGCCCTTTCTTT,CASSLSSGPSPFF
TRBV7-9,TRBJ2-7,-,-,TGTGCCAGCAGCTTAAGCAGTACTCCGGGAGTAGCCTACGAGCAGTACTTC,CASSLSSTPGVAYEQYF
TRBV9,TRBJ2-7,TRBD2,-,TGTGCCAGCAGCGTAGCCTGGGGGGGGTCACGGTCTTACGAGCAGTACTTC,CASSVAWGGSRSYEQYF
TRBV6-6,TRBJ1-5,TRBD1,once,TGTGCCAGCAGCTCCCTTTGGGGGACAGGGACTAGTAGCAATCAGCCCCAGCATTTT,CASSSLWGTGTSSNQPQHF
TRBV19,TRBJ1-4,-,-,TGTGCCAGTAGTCCTACGGTTGAAGAAAAACTGTTTTTT,CASSPTVEEKLFF